This T cell receptor (beta chain) is from a study of blood T cell repertoires in COVID-19 (dated by TCRdb to the early 2020s). Regarding the complete study: The collaborator samples originated in the United States, Italy and Spain and spanned the acute and convalescent phases of COVID-19. The material from the prospective study consisted of cDNA or gDNA derived from T cells, B-cell-depleted T cells, or PBMCs. Deeply sampled blood TCRbeta repertoires from subjects exposed to, actively infected with, or recovered from COVID-19 were included in the dataset. The repertoires were released in a freely available public database intended as a resource for research on the immune response to SARS-CoV-2. The samples were drawn from two sources: the first 160 participants of the ongoing ImmuneRACE study, and about 1,300 subjects contributed by 6 global collaborators. The sample metadata nearly always contained a de-identified subject ID, COVID-19 status, age in years and sex. Where HLA class I and class II types were available, the types were taken from metadata supplied by the sample provider, not from assay-based typing. The paper's findings and limits, for the study overall: How much clinical and demographic metadata was included differed by source and by participant, and the metadata was provided uncurated.

Each collaborating institution followed its own protocols to collect whole blood in K2EDTA tubes. Collaborator samples were shipped for TCRbeta analysis as frozen whole blood, isolated PBMCs, or DNA extracted from either sample type. From the cysteine through the phenylalanine, the CDR3 covers 16 amino acids. Left in the record is the CDR3 DNA by itself, 48 bases read in frame from the first base. CDR1 and CDR2, per the germline V gene (reference sequence), are MNHEY and SMNVEV. After removal of 5 bases from V and 3 bases from J, the junction retains 7 bases not matched to a gene. To note about this clone: Its antigen target is currently unknown. No much larger clone is present one base from it, and per-base qualities are unavailable.

TCRbeta CDR3 regions were amplified from genomic DNA using the immunoSEQ Assay, a bias-controlled multiplex PCR. The authors processed their data as follows. Within the assay, amplification of reference gene primers was used to estimate how many nucleated cells each sample contained. Sequence reads were collapsed and filtered to measure the absolute abundance of every unique TCRbeta CDR3 rearrangement. For each sample, productive Simpson clonality was calculated as the square root of Simpson's diversity index across productive rearrangements. TCRdb limited this immuneACCESS table to in-frame rearrangements with V and J called. A share of clones is missing; checked studies link under half to unresolved V genes, and the rest is unexplained. From that table come the V and J calls and clone size; the DNA was used to work out D and trimming. Counted in this sample were some 130,000 clones; 80% to 90% of them appeared once. The top ten clones comprise 3.5% to 4.5% of the sample.

The sample comprised peripheral blood. This clonotype was sampled from a woman aged 60-75 years with acute or convalescent COVID-19. The chain couples TRBV27 to TRBJ2-5, with 12 bases aligning to TRBD1. The CDR3 has the sequence CASSPGTGGREETQYF. The DNA reads TGTGCCAGCAGTCCCGGGACAGGGGGCAGGGAAGAGACCCAGTACTTC.